The clone carrying this T cell receptor (beta chain) was seen a few times. Its antigen is unknown. The sample originates from a study of blood T cells in healthy people across ages. Healthy individuals of Caucasian origin from Russia, aged 6 to 90, served as donors. This CDR3 has 14 residues. The germline V gene encodes CDR1 SGHTA and CDR2 FQGNSA. The second PCR ran roughly 7 to 12 cycles with a sample-barcoded 5' primer and J-beta primers. One entry per CDR3 protein results from TCRdb running MiXCR on the 5' RACE reads. This table has more than 650,000 distinct CDR3 sequences, 20% to 25% appearing once. Points from the study as a whole: With naive T cell percentage, TCR beta diversity showed a strong correlation.

Sequenced material: blood. The chain has TRBV7-2 and TRBJ2-5; 7 bases are a match to TRBD1. The DNA matches TRBJ2-7 better at its end, which makes the J call doubtful. The receptor was isolated from a man in his sixties or seventies in good health. The CDR3 sequence: CASSISGTAYEQYF. CDR3 DNA: TGTGCCAGCAGCATATCCGGGACAGCCTACGAGCAGTACTTC.